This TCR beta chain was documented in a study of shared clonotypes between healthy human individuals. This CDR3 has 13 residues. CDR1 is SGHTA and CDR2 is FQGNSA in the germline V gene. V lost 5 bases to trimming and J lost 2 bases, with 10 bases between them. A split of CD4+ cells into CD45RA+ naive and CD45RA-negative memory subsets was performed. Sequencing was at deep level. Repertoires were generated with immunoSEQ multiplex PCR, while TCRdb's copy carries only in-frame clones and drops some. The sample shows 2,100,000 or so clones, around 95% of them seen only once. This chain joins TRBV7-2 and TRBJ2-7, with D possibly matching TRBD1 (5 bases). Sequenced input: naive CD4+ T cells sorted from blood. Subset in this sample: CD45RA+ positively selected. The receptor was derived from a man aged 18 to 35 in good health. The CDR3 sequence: CASSRPGTYEQYF. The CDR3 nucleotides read TGTGCCAGCAGCCGGCCAGGGACCTACGAGCAGTACTTC. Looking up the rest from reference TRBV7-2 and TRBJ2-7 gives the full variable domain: GAGVSQSPSNKVTEKGKDVELRCDPISGHTALYWYRQSLGQGLEFLIYFQGNSAPDKSGLPSDRFSAERTGGSVSTLTIQRTQQEDSAVYLCASSRPGTYEQYFGPGTRLTVT.